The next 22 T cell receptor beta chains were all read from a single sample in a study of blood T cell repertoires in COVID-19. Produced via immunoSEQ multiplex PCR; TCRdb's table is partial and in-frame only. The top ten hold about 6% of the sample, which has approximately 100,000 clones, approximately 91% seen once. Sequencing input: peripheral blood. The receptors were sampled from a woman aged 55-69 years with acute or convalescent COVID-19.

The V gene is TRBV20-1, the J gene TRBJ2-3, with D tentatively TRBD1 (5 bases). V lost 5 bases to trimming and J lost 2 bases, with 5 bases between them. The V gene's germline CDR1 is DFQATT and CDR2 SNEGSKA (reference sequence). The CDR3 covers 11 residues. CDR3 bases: TGCAGTGCTGGACACACAGATACGCAGTATTTT. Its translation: CSAGHTDTQYF.

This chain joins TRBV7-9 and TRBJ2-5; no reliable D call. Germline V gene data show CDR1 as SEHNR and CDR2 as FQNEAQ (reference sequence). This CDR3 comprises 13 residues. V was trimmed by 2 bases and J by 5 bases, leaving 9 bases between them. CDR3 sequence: CASSLSGQETQYF. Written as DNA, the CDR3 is TGTGCCAGCAGCTTATCGGGTCAGGAGACCCAGTACTTC.

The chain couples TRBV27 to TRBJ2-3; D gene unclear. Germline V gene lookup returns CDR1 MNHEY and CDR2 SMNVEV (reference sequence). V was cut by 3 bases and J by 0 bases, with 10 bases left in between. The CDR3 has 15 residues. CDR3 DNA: TGTGCCAGCAGTTTCCTGTCCTCTAGCACAGATACGCAGTATTTT. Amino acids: CASSFLSSSTDTQYF.

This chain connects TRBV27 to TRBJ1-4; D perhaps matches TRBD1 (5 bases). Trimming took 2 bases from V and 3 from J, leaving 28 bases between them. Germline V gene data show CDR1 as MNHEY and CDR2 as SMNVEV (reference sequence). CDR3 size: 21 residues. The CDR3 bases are TGTGCCAGCAGTTTAAGATTTGTAGCGGGACGTGACCGAGGGTCTAATGAAAAACTGTTTTTT. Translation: CASSLRFVAGRDRGSNEKLFF.

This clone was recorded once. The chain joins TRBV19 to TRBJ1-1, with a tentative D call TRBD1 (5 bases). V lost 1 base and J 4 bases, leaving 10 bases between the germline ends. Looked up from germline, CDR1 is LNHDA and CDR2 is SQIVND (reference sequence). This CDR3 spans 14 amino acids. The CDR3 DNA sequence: TGTGCCAGTAGTATAGTGGGTAGGGGCACTGAAGCTTTCTTT. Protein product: CASSIVGRGTEAFF.

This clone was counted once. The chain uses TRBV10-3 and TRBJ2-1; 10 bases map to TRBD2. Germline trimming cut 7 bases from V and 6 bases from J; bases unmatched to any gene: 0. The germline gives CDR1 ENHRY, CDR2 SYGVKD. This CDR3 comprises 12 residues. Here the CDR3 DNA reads TGTGCCATCACTAGCGGGAGCAATGAGCAGTTCTTC. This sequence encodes CAITSGSNEQFF.

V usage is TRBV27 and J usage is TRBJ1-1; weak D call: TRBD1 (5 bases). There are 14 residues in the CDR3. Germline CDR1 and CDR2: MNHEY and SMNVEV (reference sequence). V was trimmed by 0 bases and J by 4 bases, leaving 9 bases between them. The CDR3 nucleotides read TGTGCCAGCAGTTTATCTGGAGGGACCACTGAAGCTTTCTTT. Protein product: CASSLSGGTTEAFF.

The CDR3 nucleotides read TGCGCCAGCAGGCGAAGCCCCGGGACTAGCGCCTACAATGAGCAGTTCTTC. This encodes CASRRSPGTSAYNEQFF. The rearrangement links TRBV5-1 to TRBJ2-1, with 10 bases aligning to TRBD2. In germline, CDR1 is SGHRS, CDR2 YFSETQ. V was clipped by 5 bases and J by 2 bases; unmatched bases: 10. The CDR3 is 17 amino acids.

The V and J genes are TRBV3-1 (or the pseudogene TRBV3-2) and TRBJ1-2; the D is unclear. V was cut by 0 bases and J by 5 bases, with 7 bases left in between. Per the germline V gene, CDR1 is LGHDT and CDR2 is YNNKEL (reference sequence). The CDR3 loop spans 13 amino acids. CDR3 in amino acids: CASSQDPRYGYTF. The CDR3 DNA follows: TGTGCCAGCAGCCAAGATCCCAGATATGGCTACACCTTC.

CDR3 DNA: TGTGCCACTCTAGCGAGTGGCACAGATACGCAGTATTTT. Its translation: CATLASGTDTQYF. J is TRBJ2-3 and V is TRBV15; a weak D match, TRBD2 (6 bases). The germline V gene has CDR1 LNHNV and CDR2 YYDKDF (reference sequence). This CDR3 region has 13 residues. V lost 9 bases and J lost 1, with 11 bases in between.

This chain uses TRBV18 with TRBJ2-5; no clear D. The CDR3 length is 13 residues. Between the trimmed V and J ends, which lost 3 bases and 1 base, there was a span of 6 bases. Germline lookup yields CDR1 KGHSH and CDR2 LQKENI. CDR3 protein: CASSPGLQETQYF. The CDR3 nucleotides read TGTGCCAGCTCACCTGGGCTCCAAGAGACCCAGTACTTC.

DNA for the CDR3: TGTGCCAGCAGCTTGTCCAGTACCTTCGATGAAAAACTGTTTTTT. The encoded protein is CASSLSSTFDEKLFF. The chain uses TRBV11-2 and TRBJ1-4; D call uncertain. Germline values: CDR1 SGHAT, CDR2 FQNNGV. The CDR3 is 15 amino acids. Trimming left V 3 bases short and J 6 bases short, with 14 bases between.

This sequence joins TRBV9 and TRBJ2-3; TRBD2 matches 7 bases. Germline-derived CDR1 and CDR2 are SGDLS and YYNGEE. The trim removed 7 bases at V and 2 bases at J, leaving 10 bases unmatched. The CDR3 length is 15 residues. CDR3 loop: CASSRSGRTTDTQYF. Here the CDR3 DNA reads TGTGCCAGCTCCAGGTCCGGGAGGACCACAGATACGCAGTATTTT.

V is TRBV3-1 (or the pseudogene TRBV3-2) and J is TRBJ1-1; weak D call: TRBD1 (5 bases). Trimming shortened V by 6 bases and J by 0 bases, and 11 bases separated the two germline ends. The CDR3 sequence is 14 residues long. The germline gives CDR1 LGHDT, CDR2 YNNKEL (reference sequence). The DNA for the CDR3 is TGTGCCAGCAGTCAGGGTCACATGAACACTGAAGCTTTCTTT. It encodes CASSQGHMNTEAFF.

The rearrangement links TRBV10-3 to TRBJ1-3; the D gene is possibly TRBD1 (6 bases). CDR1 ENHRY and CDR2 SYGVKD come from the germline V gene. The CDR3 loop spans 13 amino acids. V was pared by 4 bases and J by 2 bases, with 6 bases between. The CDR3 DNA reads TGTGCCATCAGTGCAGGGGCTGGAAACACCATATATTTT. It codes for CAISAGAGNTIYF.

This CDR3 reads CASRSAGETYEQYF. The CDR3 nucleotides read TGTGCCAGTAGATCCGCCGGGGAGACCTACGAGCAGTACTTC. The rearrangement links TRBV19 to TRBJ2-7, with D possibly matching TRBD2 (5 bases). Trimming took 6 bases from V and 2 from J, leaving 14 bases between them. The CDR3 contains 14 residues. CDR1 and CDR2 (germline): LNHDA, SQIVND (reference sequence).

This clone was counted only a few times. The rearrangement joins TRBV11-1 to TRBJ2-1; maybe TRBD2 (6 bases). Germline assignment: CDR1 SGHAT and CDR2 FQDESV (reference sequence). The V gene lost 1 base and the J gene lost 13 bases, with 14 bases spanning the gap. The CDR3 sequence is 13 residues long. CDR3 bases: TGTGCCAGCAGCTTAGAGTCCGGGAGTCTTCAGTTCTTC. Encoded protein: CASSLESGSLQFF. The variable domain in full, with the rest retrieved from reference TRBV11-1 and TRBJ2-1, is EAEVAQSPRYKITEKSQAVAFWCDPISGHATLYWYRQILGQGPELLVQFQDESVVDDSQLPKDRFSAERLKGVDSTLKIQPAELGDSAMYLCASSLESGSLQFFGPGTRLTVL.

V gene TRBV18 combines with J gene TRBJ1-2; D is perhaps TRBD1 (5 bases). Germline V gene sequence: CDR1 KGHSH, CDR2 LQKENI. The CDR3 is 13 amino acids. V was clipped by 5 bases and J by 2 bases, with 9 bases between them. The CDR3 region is CASSEDKNYGYTF. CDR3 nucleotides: TGTGCCAGCTCAGAGGACAAAAACTATGGCTACACCTTC.

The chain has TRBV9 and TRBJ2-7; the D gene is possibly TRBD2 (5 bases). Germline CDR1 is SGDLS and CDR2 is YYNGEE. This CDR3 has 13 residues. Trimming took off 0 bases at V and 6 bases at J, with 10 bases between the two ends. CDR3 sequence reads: CASSVGGLGEQYF. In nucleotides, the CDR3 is TGTGCCAGCAGCGTAGGAGGGTTGGGCGAGCAGTACTTC.

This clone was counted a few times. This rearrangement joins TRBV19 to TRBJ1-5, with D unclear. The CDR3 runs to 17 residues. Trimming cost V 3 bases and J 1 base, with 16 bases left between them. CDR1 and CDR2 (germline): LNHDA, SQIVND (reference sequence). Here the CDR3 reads CASSMSSRGGSNQPQHF. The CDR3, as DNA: TGTGCCAGTAGTATGTCCTCTAGAGGTGGAAGCAATCAGCCCCAGCATTTT. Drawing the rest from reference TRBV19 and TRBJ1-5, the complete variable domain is DGGITQSPKYLFRKEGQNVTLSCEQNLNHDAMYWYRQDPGQGLRLIYYSQIVNDFQKGDIAEGYSVSREKKESFPLTVTSAQKNPTAFYLCASSMSSRGGSNQPQHFGDGTRLSIL.

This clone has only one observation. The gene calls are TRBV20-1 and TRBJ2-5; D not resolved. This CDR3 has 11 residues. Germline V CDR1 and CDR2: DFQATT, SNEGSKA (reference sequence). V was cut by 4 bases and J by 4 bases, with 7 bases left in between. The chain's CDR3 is CSAMGVETQYF. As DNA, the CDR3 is TGCAGTGCTATGGGCGTAGAGACCCAGTACTTC.

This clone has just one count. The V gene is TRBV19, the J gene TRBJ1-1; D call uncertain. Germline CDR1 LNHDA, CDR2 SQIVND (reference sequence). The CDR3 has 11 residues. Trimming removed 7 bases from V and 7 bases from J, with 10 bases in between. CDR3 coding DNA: TGTGCCAGTACCTCAGGTTTTGAAGCTTTCTTT. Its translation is CASTSGFEAFF. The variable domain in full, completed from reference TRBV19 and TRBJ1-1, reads DGGITQSPKYLFRKEGQNVTLSCEQNLNHDAMYWYRQDPGQGLRLIYYSQIVNDFQKGDIAEGYSVSREKKESFPLTVTSAQKNPTAFYLCASTSGFEAFFGQGTRLTVV.